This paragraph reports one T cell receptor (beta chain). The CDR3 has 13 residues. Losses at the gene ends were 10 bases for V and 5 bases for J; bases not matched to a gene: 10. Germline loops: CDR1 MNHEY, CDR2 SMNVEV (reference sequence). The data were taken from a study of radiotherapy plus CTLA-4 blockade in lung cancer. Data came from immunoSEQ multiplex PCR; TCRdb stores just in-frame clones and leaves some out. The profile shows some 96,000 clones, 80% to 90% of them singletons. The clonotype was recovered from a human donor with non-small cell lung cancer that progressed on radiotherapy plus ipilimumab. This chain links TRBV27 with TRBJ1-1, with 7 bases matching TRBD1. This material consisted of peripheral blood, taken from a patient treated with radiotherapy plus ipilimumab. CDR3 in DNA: TGTGCCACCGGGAAGGGGGCGGATACTGAAGCTTTCTTT. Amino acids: CATGKGADTEAFF.